Listed below are T cell receptor beta chains from one sample, sequenced in a study of T cell repertoires in cytomegalovirus infection. TCRdb independently ran MiXCR on the reads; one entry per CDR3 protein. Here the sample spans 200,000 to 300,000 distinct CDR3 sequences, less than 9.5% being singletons. Sample: PBMCs. Receptor source: a human donor in good health (CMV status not recorded). Some clones in this sample may be carry-over from other donors' samples. The CDR3 runs from the conserved cysteine through the conserved F or W. D genes are given only for firm matches. Clone sizes are given selectively: once, few, many, or a class where the clone is expanded.

abundance: many; j_gene: TRBJ2-2; d_gene: .; v_gene: TRBV7-2; CDR3nt: TGTGCCAGCAGCTTAGTTTCGCGACCGAACACCGGGGAGCTGTTTTTT; CDR3aa: CASSLVSRPNTGELFF
abundance: many; j_gene: TRBJ2-2; d_gene: TRBD1; v_gene: TRBV7-6; CDR3nt: TGTGCCAGCAGCTTAGCGGGTCAGGGACAGACCGGGGAGCTGTTTTTT; CDR3aa: CASSLAGQGQTGELFF
abundance: many; j_gene: TRBJ2-7; d_gene: .; v_gene: TRBV7-9; CDR3nt: TGTGCCACTCATGTCCGGGACTCCAACCCCTTAGAGCAGTACTTC; CDR3aa: CATHVRDSNPLEQYF
abundance: many; j_gene: TRBJ2-1; d_gene: TRBD2; v_gene: TRBV7-9; CDR3nt: TGTGCCAGCAGCTTAGGCGGACTAGCGGGGGTCCAGAATGAGCAGTTCTTC; CDR3aa: CASSLGGLAGVQNEQFF
abundance: many; j_gene: TRBJ1-4; d_gene: .; v_gene: TRBV7-2; CDR3nt: TGTGCCAGCGGTAGCCAGTTTCGCCAGGAACTGTTTTTT; CDR3aa: CASGSQFRQELFF
abundance: many; j_gene: TRBJ1-2; d_gene: .; v_gene: TRBV7-8; CDR3nt: TGTGCCAGCAGCCGAGGGAGTCGTGGCTACACCTTC; CDR3aa: CASSRGSRGYTF
abundance: few; j_gene: TRBJ1-1; d_gene: TRBD1; v_gene: TRBV19; CDR3nt: TGTGCCAGTAGTATCAGGGGACAGGGCCACACTGAAGCTTTCTTT; CDR3aa: CASSIRGQGHTEAFF
abundance: .; j_gene: TRBJ1-5; d_gene: .; v_gene: TRBV4-1; CDR3nt: TGCGCCAGCAGCCAAGATTACTGGGACAGCAATCAGCCCCAGCATTTT; CDR3aa: CASSQDYWDSNQPQHF
abundance: many; j_gene: TRBJ2-1; d_gene: .; v_gene: TRBV24-1; CDR3nt: TGTGCCACCAGCAGAGACAATGAGCAGTTCTTC; CDR3aa: CATSRDNEQFF
abundance: many; j_gene: TRBJ1-6; d_gene: TRBD1; v_gene: TRBV7-2; CDR3nt: TGTGCCAGCAGCTCAGAGGGACAGGGAAATTCACCCCTCCACTTT; CDR3aa: CASSSEGQGNSPLHF
abundance: many; j_gene: TRBJ1-5; d_gene: TRBD1; v_gene: TRBV19; CDR3nt: TGTGCCACCAAGACAGGGACCCAGCCCCAGCATTTT; CDR3aa: CATKTGTQPQHF
abundance: few; j_gene: TRBJ2-7; d_gene: TRBD1; v_gene: TRBV6-2/TRBV6-3; CDR3nt: TGTGCCAGCAGTCCGGACAGGCGAACCTACGAGCAGTACTTC; CDR3aa: CASSPDRRTYEQYF
abundance: many; j_gene: TRBJ1-2; d_gene: .; v_gene: TRBV7-6; CDR3nt: TGTGCCAGCACCCAAGGTTGGGGGGGCGGAGATGGCTACACCTTC; CDR3aa: CASTQGWGGGDGYTF
abundance: .; j_gene: TRBJ1-2; d_gene: .; v_gene: TRBV20-1; CDR3nt: TGCAGTGCTCCTCAGGACAGTCGTTCCTTTGGCTACACCTTC; CDR3aa: CSAPQDSRSFGYTF
abundance: many; j_gene: TRBJ2-5; d_gene: TRBD2; v_gene: TRBV12-3/TRBV12-4; CDR3nt: TGTGCCAGCAGGCGAACCGGGACTAGCGGGGGGGCAGGTGAGACCCAGTACTTC; CDR3aa: CASRRTGTSGGAGETQYF
abundance: .; j_gene: TRBJ2-1; d_gene: TRBD2; v_gene: TRBV20-1; CDR3nt: TGCAGTGCGACTAGCGGGAGCCCCCTCTACAATGAGCAGTTCTTC; CDR3aa: CSATSGSPLYNEQFF
abundance: many; j_gene: TRBJ2-1; d_gene: .; v_gene: TRBV7-2; CDR3nt: TGTGCCAGCAGCACAAGGCCTGGCCTTAATGAGCAGTTCTTC; CDR3aa: CASSTRPGLNEQFF
abundance: many; j_gene: TRBJ2-4; d_gene: .; v_gene: TRBV7-2; CDR3nt: TGTGCCAGCAGCCCCAAAAACATTCAGTACTTC; CDR3aa: CASSPKNIQYF
abundance: .; j_gene: TRBJ2-5; d_gene: .; v_gene: TRBV12-3/TRBV12-4; CDR3nt: TGTGCCAGCAGTAACCCTCCGGCGGAGACCCAGTACTTC; CDR3aa: CASSNPPAETQYF
abundance: many; j_gene: TRBJ1-2; d_gene: .; v_gene: TRBV7-9; CDR3nt: TGTGCCAGCAGCCGAGGAGTAGACAGAAACTATGGCTACACCTTC; CDR3aa: CASSRGVDRNYGYTF
abundance: .; j_gene: TRBJ1-2; d_gene: .; v_gene: TRBV20-1; CDR3nt: TGCAGTGCTAGTTCGGCAAACTATGGCTACACCTTC; CDR3aa: CSASSANYGYTF
abundance: few; j_gene: TRBJ1-1; d_gene: TRBD1; v_gene: TRBV27; CDR3nt: TGTGCCAGCAGTATCCAAACGGGACAGTTTGAAGCTTTCTTT; CDR3aa: CASSIQTGQFEAFF
abundance: many; j_gene: TRBJ2-2; d_gene: .; v_gene: TRBV7-8; CDR3nt: TGTGCCAGCAGCAATACCGGGACACCATGGGCCGGGGAGCTGTTTTTT; CDR3aa: CASSNTGTPWAGELFF
abundance: .; j_gene: TRBJ1-1; d_gene: .; v_gene: TRBV19; CDR3nt: TGTGCCAGTAGCTCCCCCTGGGGAACTGAAGCTTTCTTT; CDR3aa: CASSSPWGTEAFF
abundance: many; j_gene: TRBJ2-2; d_gene: .; v_gene: TRBV7-2; CDR3nt: TGTGCCAGCAGCGCCCTGAGGGGTAGTGCCGGGGAGCTGTTTTTT; CDR3aa: CASSALRGSAGELFF
abundance: many; j_gene: TRBJ1-2; d_gene: .; v_gene: TRBV29-1; CDR3nt: TGCAGCGTTTTGGAGGGGCAGTATGGCTACACCTTC; CDR3aa: CSVLEGQYGYTF
abundance: many; j_gene: TRBJ2-1; d_gene: .; v_gene: TRBV7-2; CDR3nt: TGTGCCAGCAGCTTAGATAATAGACTCGGGGCCCTCTTC; CDR3aa: CASSLDNRLGALF